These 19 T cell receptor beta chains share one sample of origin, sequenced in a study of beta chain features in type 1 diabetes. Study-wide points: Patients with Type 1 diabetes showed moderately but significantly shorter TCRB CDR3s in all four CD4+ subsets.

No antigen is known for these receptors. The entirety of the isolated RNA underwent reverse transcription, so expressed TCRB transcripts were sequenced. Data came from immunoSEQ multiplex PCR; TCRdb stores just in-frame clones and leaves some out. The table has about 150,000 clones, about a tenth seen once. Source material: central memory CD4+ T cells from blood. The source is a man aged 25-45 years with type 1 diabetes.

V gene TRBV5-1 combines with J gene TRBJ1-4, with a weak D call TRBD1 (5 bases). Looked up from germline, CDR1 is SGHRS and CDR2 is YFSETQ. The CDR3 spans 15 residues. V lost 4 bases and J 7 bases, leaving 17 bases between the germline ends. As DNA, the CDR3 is TGCGCCAGCAGCCACAAGACAGATCCGGGTGAAAAACTGTTTTTT. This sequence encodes CASSHKTDPGEKLFF.

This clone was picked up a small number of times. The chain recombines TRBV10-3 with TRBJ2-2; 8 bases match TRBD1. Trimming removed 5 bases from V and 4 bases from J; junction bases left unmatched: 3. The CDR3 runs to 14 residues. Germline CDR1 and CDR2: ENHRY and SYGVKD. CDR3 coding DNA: TGTGCCATCAGTAGACAGGGGAGCACCGGGGAGCTGTTTTTT. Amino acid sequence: CAISRQGSTGELFF.

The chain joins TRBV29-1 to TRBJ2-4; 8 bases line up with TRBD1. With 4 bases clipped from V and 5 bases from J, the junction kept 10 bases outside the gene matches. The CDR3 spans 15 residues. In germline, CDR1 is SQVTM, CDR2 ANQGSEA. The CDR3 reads CSVAGDRRQENIQYF. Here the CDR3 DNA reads TGCAGCGTTGCGGGGGACAGGAGACAGGAAAACATTCAGTACTTC. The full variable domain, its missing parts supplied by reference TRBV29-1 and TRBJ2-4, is SAVISQKPSRDICQRGTSLTIQCQVDSQVTMMFWYRQQPGQSLTLIATANQGSEATYESGFVIDKFPISRPNLTFSTLTVSNMSPEDSSIYLCSVAGDRRQENIQYFGAGTRLSVL.

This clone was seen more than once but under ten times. CDR3 nucleotides: TGCGCCAGCAGCTCGGACAGGGGAGGTAGAACTGAAGCTTTCTTT. The encoded protein is CASSSDRGGRTEAFF. The V and J genes are TRBV5-1 and TRBJ1-1, with 9 bases matching TRBD1. With V trimmed by 3 bases and J by 5 bases, 8 bases remained unmatched. Germline loops: CDR1 SGHRS, CDR2 YFSETQ. CDR3 length: 15 amino acids.

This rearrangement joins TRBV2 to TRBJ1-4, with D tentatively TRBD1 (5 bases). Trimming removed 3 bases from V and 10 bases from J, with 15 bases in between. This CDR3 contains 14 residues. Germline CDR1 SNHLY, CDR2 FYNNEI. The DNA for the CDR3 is TGTGCCAGCAGTGATGACAGCGCCTTGGCAAAACTGTTTTTT. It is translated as CASSDDSALAKLFF.

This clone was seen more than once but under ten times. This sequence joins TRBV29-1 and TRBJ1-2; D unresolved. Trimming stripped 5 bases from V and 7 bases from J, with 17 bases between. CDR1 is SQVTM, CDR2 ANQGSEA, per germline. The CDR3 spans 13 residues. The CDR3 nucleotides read TGCAGCGTTCTCCCCGCGGGCGTACGTGGCTACACCTTC. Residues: CSVLPAGVRGYTF.

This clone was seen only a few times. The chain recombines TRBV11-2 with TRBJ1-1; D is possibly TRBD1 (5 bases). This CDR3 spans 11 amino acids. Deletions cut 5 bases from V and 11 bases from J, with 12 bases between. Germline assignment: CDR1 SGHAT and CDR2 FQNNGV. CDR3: CASSAVGRAFF. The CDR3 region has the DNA TGTGCCAGCAGCGCGGTGGGGCGTGCTTTCTTT.

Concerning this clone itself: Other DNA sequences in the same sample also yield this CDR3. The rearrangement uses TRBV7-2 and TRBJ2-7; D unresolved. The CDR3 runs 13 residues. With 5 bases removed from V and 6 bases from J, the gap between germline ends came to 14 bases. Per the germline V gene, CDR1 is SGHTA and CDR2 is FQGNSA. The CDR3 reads CASSPLRGGEQYF. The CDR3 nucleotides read TGTGCCAGCAGCCCCCTGAGAGGCGGCGAGCAGTACTTC.

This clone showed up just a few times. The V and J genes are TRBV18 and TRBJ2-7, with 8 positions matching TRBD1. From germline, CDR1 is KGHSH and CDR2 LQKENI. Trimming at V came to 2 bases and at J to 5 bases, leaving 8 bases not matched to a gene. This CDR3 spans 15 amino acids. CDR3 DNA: TGTGCCAGCTCACCAGTCGGGACAGGAGACCACGAGCAGTACTTC. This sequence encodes CASSPVGTGDHEQYF.

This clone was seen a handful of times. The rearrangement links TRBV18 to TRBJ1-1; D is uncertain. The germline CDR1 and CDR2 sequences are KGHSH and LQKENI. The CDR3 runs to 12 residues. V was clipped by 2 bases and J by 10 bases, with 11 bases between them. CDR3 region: CASSPSAEGAFF. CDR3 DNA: TGTGCCAGCTCACCATCTGCAGAGGGAGCTTTCTTT. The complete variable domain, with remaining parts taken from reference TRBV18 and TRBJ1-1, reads NAGVMQNPRHLVRRRGQEARLRCSPMKGHSHVYWYRQLPEEGLKFMVYLQKENIIDESGMPKERFSAEFPKEGPSILRIQQVVRGDSAAYFCASSPSAEGAFFGQGTRLTVV.

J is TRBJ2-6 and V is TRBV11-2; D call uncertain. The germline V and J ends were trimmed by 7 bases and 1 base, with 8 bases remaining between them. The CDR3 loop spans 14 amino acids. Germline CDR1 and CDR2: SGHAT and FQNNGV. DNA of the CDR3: TGTGCCAGCAACTTCCGGTCTGGGGCCAACGTCCTGACTTTC. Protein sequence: CASNFRSGANVLTF.

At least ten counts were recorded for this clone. The CDR3 coding sequence is TGTGCCAGCAGCTACGACAGATTCTCTGGAAACACCATATATTTT. Translating gives CASSYDRFSGNTIYF. The chain is built from TRBV16 and TRBJ1-3; D possibly corresponds to TRBD1 (5 bases). CDR1 and CDR2 (germline): KGHSY, FQNENV. V was cut by 5 bases and J by 0 bases, with 11 bases left in between. The CDR3 is made up of 15 amino acids.

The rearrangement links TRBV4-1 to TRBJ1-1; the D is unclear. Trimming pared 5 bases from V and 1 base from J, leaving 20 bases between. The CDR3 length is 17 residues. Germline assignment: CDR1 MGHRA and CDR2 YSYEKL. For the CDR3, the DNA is TGCGCCAGCAGCACCTCCCTCCTCATCCGGAGGAACACTGAAGCTTTCTTT. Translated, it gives CASSTSLLIRRNTEAFF.

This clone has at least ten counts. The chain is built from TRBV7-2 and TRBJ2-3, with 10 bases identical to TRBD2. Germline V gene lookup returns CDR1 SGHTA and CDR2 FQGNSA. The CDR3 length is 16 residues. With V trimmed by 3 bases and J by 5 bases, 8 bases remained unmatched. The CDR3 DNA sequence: TGTGCCAGCAGCTTTCGCAGCGGGAGGGCCGAAGATACGCAGTATTTT. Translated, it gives CASSFRSGRAEDTQYF.

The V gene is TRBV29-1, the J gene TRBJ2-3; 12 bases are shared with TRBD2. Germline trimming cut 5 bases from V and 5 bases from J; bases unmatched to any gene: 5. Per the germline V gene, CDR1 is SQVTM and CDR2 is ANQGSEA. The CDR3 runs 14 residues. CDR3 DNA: TGCAGCGTTAAGACTAGCGGGAGTGAAGATACGCAGTATTTT. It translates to CSVKTSGSEDTQYF.

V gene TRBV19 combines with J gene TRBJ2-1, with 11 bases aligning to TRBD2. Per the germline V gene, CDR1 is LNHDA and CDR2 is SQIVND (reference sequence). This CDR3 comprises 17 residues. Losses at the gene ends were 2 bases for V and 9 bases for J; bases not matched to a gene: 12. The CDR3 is CASSIFELAGASGEQFF. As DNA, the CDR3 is TGTGCCAGTAGTATATTTGAACTAGCGGGAGCCTCGGGTGAGCAGTTCTTC. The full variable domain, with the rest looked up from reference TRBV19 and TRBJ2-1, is DGGITQSPKYLFRKEGQNVTLSCEQNLNHDAMYWYRQDPGQGLRLIYYSQIVNDFQKGDIAEGYSVSREKKESFPLTVTSAQKNPTAFYLCASSIFELAGASGEQFFGPGTRLTVL.

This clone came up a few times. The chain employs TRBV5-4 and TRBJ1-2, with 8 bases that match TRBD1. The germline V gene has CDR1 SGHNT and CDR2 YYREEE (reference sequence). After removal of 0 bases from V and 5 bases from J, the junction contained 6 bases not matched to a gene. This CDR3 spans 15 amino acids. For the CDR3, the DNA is TGTGCCAGCAGCTTGGTGGACAGGGAGGGGTATGGCTACACCTTC. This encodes CASSLVDREGYGYTF.

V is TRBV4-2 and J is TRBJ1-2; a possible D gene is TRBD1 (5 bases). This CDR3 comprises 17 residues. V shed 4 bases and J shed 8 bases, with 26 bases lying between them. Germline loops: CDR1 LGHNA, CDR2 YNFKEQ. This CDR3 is CASSPHAGDPVDRGYTF. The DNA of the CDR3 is TGTGCCAGCAGCCCTCACGCGGGGGACCCGGTAGATCGGGGCTACACCTTC.

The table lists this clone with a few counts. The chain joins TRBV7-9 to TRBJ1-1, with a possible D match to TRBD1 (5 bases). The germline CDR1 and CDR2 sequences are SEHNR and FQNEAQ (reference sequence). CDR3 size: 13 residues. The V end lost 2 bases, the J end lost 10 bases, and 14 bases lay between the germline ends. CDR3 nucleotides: TGTGCCAGCAGCTTAAGCCAACAGGCCGGAGCTTTCTTT. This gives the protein CASSLSQQAGAFF.